This T cell receptor beta chain stems from a study of early T cells in non-severe SARS-CoV-2 infection. MiXCR, run by TCRdb on the 5' RACE reads, gives a single entry per CDR3 protein. The sample shows roughly 32,000 distinct CDR3 sequences, over 5% of them seen only once. The receptor was isolated from an adult who was a healthcare worker with PCR-confirmed SARS-CoV-2 infection or an uninfected control (not recorded which). Sequenced material: whole blood.

The CDR3 nucleotides read TGTGCCAGCAGTTACTCAGGGAGGGGAACTGAAGCTTTCTTT. Residues: CASSYSGRGTEAFF. The chain employs TRBV6-2 or TRBV6-3 and TRBJ1-1, with a possible D match to TRBD1 (5 bases). V lost 0 bases and J 5 bases, leaving 10 bases between the germline ends. Germline CDR1 MNHEY, CDR2 SVGEGT. This CDR3 is 14 amino acids long.